This T cell receptor beta chain originates from a study of blood T cells in healthy people across ages. Primed by a sample-barcoded 5' primer and a J-beta primer mix, a second PCR proceeded for 7 to 11 cycles. MiXCR, run by TCRdb on the 5' RACE reads, gives a single entry per CDR3 protein. The sample holds 500,000 to 600,000 distinct CDR3 sequences, roughly 28% seen once. V was cut by 4 bases and J by 6 bases, with 7 bases left in between. Germline V gives CDR1 SNHLY, CDR2 FYNNEI. CDR3 length: 12 amino acids. Sequenced: blood. The TCR originated in a woman in her 70s in good health. The chain is built from TRBV2 and TRBJ2-1; D tentatively fits TRBD1 or TRBD2 (5 bases each). The CDR3 DNA reads as TGTGCCAGCAGTGTGGGACGCAATGAGCAGTTCTTC. Translating gives CASSVGRNEQFF.